This note documents a single TCR beta chain sequence. Original handling: Amplification from reference gene primers served as the basis for estimated nucleated cell counts. Sequencing used immunoSEQ multiplex PCR; TCRdb keeps in-frame clones, though not all of them. V, J and clone size are taken as reported in that table, and D and trimming were inferred from the DNA itself. The table lists about 120,000 clones, about 88% of them singletons, with 1.2% in the top ten. J lost 8 bases, V lost 1 base, and 0 bases had no gene match. CDR3 length equals 12 residues. This sample is drawn from a study of blood T cell repertoires in COVID-19. Study details: Sources were T cells, B-cell-depleted T cells, or PBMCs; the material itself was cDNA or gDNA.

The receptor was derived from a woman over 75 with acute or convalescent COVID-19. V and J are TRBV12-3 or TRBV12-4 and TRBJ1-1, with 8 bases fitting TRBD1. The material sequenced was peripheral blood. CDR3 loop: CASSLGTGEAFF. The CDR3 bases are TGTGCCAGCAGTTTAGGGACAGGGGAAGCTTTCTTT.